The following is a T cell receptor (beta chain) sequence with its context. What it recognizes is unknown. These data come from a study of regulatory T cells in long-lasting Graves disease. Study conclusions and caveats: Reduced TCR diversity was observed in persistent Graves' patients versus newly diagnosed patients. What was studied was peripheral blood only, and not thyroid tissue. TRBV28 was favored in persistent disease, as were TRBJ1-2 and TRBJ2-5.

Time point meaning: persistent/refractory GD, antithyroid drugs over 5 years with positive TRAb. PBMCs provided the RNA from which the TCR library was made. V was shortened by 0 bases and J by 5 bases, with 7 bases between the two germline ends. In germline, CDR1 is LGHNA, CDR2 YSLEER. CDR3 length: 13 amino acids. Arm-PCR of CDR3 regions with iRepertoire HTBI primers generated TCR beta libraries. Original processing notes: Overall, samples carried around 60 TRBV and approximately 14 TRBJ segments. TCRdb re-derived calls from the multiplex PCR reads in MiXCR, one entry per CDR3 protein. The V and J calls follow TCRdb's processing rather than the paper's. The repertoire holds over 450,000 distinct CDR3 sequences, with 20% to 25% as singletons.

The V gene is TRBV4-3, the J gene TRBJ2-5, with a tentative D call TRBD1 (5 bases). This sample comprised peripheral blood mononuclear cells (PBMCs), obtained when the disease was refractory, from a patient treated with antithyroid drugs. The source is a female donor with Graves disease. CDR3 DNA sequence: TGCGCCAGCAGCCAAGACAGGGTGGAGACCCAGTACTTC. Residues: CASSQDRVETQYF.